This entry lists 22 T cell receptor beta chains sequenced from one sample in a study of blood T cell repertoires in COVID-19. Using immunoSEQ multiplex PCR, the repertoire was profiled, and TCRdb retains in-frame clones only, with some absent. The sample yields some 150,000 clones, around 75% seen once. Sequenced input: peripheral blood. The origin of the receptors is an elderly woman with acute or convalescent COVID-19.

The chain joins TRBV12-3 or TRBV12-4 to TRBJ1-2, with unresolved D. The CDR3 consists of 13 residues. The germline V and J ends were trimmed by 7 bases and 8 bases, with 17 bases remaining between them. The CDR3 DNA reads TGTGCCAGCACCCGGTTTGGCGGCGGCGGCTACACCTTC. Protein: CASTRFGGGGYTF.

The chain links TRBV4-1 to TRBJ1-2; D is unresolved. V shed 1 base and J shed 0 bases, with 6 bases lying between them. CDR3 length: 14 residues. Germline V gene lookup returns CDR1 MGHRA and CDR2 YSYEKL. The chain's CDR3 is CASSQAGANYGYTF. In DNA, the CDR3 is TGCGCCAGCAGCCAAGCCGGAGCTAACTATGGCTACACCTTC.

V gene TRBV7-2 combines with J gene TRBJ2-7; 9 nucleotides match TRBD2. With V trimmed by 6 bases and J by 0 bases, 9 bases remained unmatched. Germline CDR1 SGHTA, CDR2 FQGNSA. The CDR3 has 16 residues. CDR3 sequence: CASSSQAGGGSYEQYF. CDR3 sequence (DNA): TGTGCCAGCAGTTCTCAAGCGGGGGGCGGCTCCTACGAGCAGTACTTC.

J is TRBJ2-5 and V is TRBV2, with 11 bases matching TRBD2. The junction had 3 bases not matched to a gene; V was cut back by 6 bases and J by 6 bases. The CDR3 runs to 13 residues. Germline V gene data show CDR1 as SNHLY and CDR2 as FYNNEI. CDR3 protein: CASRLAGVKTQYF. The CDR3 nucleotides read TGTGCCAGCAGACTAGCGGGAGTCAAGACCCAGTACTTC.

The chain employs TRBV5-1 and TRBJ2-7; tentative D call: TRBD2 (5 bases). The ends were cut back, 0 bases at V and 0 bases at J, with 13 bases in the middle. This CDR3 contains 16 residues. Per germline, CDR1 SGHRS and CDR2 YFSETQ. In DNA form, the CDR3 reads TGCGCCAGCAGCTTGGCCGCCGGAGGATTCTCCTACGAGCAGTACTTC. Translating gives CASSLAAGGFSYEQYF.

This clone was seen once. V gene TRBV2 combines with J gene TRBJ1-2; 8 positions match TRBD1. Trimming at V came to 6 bases and at J to 8 bases, leaving 11 bases not matched to a gene. From germline, CDR1 is SNHLY and CDR2 FYNNEI. The CDR3 extends over 14 amino acids. The CDR3 loop is CASSPDQGALGYTF. In nucleotides, the CDR3 is TGTGCCAGCAGCCCTGACCAGGGGGCGCTGGGCTACACCTTC.

The chain links TRBV21-1 to TRBJ1-2. TRBV21-1 is a pseudogene segment. The CDR3 covers 13 residues. CDR3 amino acids: CASTPRRVYGYTF. DNA for the CDR3: TGTGCCAGCACCCCCCGACGGGTCTATGGCTACACCTTC.

This chain connects TRBV4-1 to TRBJ2-3, with TRBD2 matching 7 bases. CDR1 is MGHRA and CDR2 is YSYEKL in the germline V gene. Trimming cost V 4 bases and J 3 bases; bases outside gene matches: 4. This CDR3 has 14 residues. The CDR3 bases are TGCGCCAGCAGCCTGTCGGGGGGAACAGATACGCAGTATTTT. This sequence encodes CASSLSGGTDTQYF.

The chain employs TRBV9 and TRBJ1-1; possible D gene TRBD1, 6 bases. V was shortened by 4 bases and J by 7 bases, with 17 bases between the two germline ends. The germline gives CDR1 SGDLS, CDR2 YYNGEE. This CDR3 contains 14 residues. CDR3 DNA sequence: TGTGCCAGCAGCCCCGGGGGGGGGCAAAGTGAAGCTTTCTTT. It specifies CASSPGGGQSEAFF.

CDR3 residues: CASSATSGRPMNTQYF. As DNA, the CDR3 is TGTGCCAGTAGTGCCACTAGCGGGAGACCCATGAATACGCAGTATTTT. The chain has TRBV19 and TRBJ2-3, with 11 bases aligning to TRBD2. CDR3 length: 16 residues. The trim removed 5 bases at V and 7 bases at J, leaving 11 bases unmatched. The germline V gene encodes CDR1 LNHDA and CDR2 SQIVND (reference sequence).

This clone was counted a few times. The genes are TRBV13 and TRBJ2-7; 9 nucleotides agree with TRBD1. The junction had 7 bases not matched to a gene; V was cut back by 4 bases and J by 0 bases. Germline V gives CDR1 PRHDT, CDR2 FYEKMQ (reference sequence). The length of the CDR3 is 16 residues. CDR3 in amino acids: CASSSFRDRASYEQYF. In DNA form, the CDR3 reads TGTGCCAGCAGCTCCTTCCGGGACAGGGCCTCCTACGAGCAGTACTTC.

The chain combines TRBV7-9 with TRBJ2-2; a weak D match, TRBD1 (6 bases). The germline V and J ends were trimmed by 3 bases and 7 bases, with 12 bases remaining between them. Germline V lookup: CDR1 SEHNR, CDR2 FQNEAQ (reference sequence). CDR3 length: 14 residues. The CDR3 DNA reads as TGTGCCAGCAGCTTCGGTTGGACAGACGGGGAGCTGTTTTTT. It codes for CASSFGWTDGELFF.

A note on this clone: Within the sample, other DNA sequences also encode this same CDR3. This chain uses TRBV4-1 with TRBJ2-3, with 9 positions matching TRBD2. The CDR3 is 16 residues long. Germline values: CDR1 MGHRA, CDR2 YSYEKL. J lost 6 bases, V lost 0 bases, and 7 bases had no gene match. In DNA form, the CDR3 reads TGCGCCAGCAGCCAAGATTGGCGGGGGGGCCTTGATACGCAGTATTTT. The encoded protein is CASSQDWRGGLDTQYF.

This chain connects TRBV5-1 to TRBJ2-7; 14 bases align to TRBD2. Trimming took 4 bases from V and 2 from J; bases not matched to a gene: 11. CDR3 length equals 18 residues. From germline, CDR1 is SGHRS and CDR2 YFSETQ. This CDR3 reads CASSPSGLAGGGAYEQYF. CDR3 in DNA: TGCGCCAGCAGCCCCAGTGGACTAGCGGGAGGTGGGGCCTACGAGCAGTACTTC.

This clone came up a few times. The chain is built from TRBV23-1 and TRBJ1-3; D uncertain. TRBV23-1 carries the ORF label, with uncertain function. The CDR3 sequence is 15 residues long. The germline V and J ends were trimmed by 6 bases and 0 bases, with 12 bases remaining between them. The CDR3, as DNA: TGCGCCAGCAGCCGGTGCGGTTACTCTGGAAACACCATATATTTT. It yields the protein CASSRCGYSGNTIYF.

V is TRBV3-1 (or the pseudogene TRBV3-2) and J is TRBJ2-7; 9 bases are a match to TRBD2. Germline V CDR1 and CDR2: LGHDT, YNNKEL (reference sequence). The CDR3 has 15 amino acids. Losses at the gene ends were 4 bases for V and 2 bases for J; bases not matched to a gene: 6. CDR3 amino acids: CASSPMAGGPYEQYF. As DNA, the CDR3 is TGTGCCAGCAGCCCCATGGCGGGAGGGCCCTACGAGCAGTACTTC.

The rearrangement links TRBV5-1 to TRBJ1-2; 8 bases align to TRBD1. Germline CDR1 and CDR2: SGHRS and YFSETQ. This CDR3 has 16 amino acids. The V segment lost 4 bases and the J segment 0 bases; nucleotides outside the gene matches: 8. CDR3 bases: TGCGCCAGCAGCCAGACAGGGGTGGGAGCTAACTATGGCTACACCTTC. This encodes CASSQTGVGANYGYTF.

The J gene is TRBJ1-2, the V gene TRBV12-5; tentatively, D is TRBD1 (5 bases). Per germline, CDR1 LGHNT and CDR2 FRNRAP. The CDR3 is 11 residues long. Trimming removed 2 bases from V and 8 bases from J, with 6 bases in between. CDR3 amino acids: CASGLQGGYTF. Here the CDR3 DNA reads TGTGCTAGTGGTTTGCAGGGAGGCTACACCTTC.

The J gene is TRBJ1-1, the V gene TRBV7-2; D is ambiguous. Germline V lookup: CDR1 SGHTA, CDR2 FQGNSA. With 2 bases removed from V and 5 bases from J, the gap between germline ends came to 12 bases. The CDR3 contains 14 residues. The DNA of the CDR3 is TGTGCCAGCAGCTTACGTCGAGAGGATACTGAAGCTTTCTTT. The encoded protein is CASSLRREDTEAFF.

The chain combines TRBV7-9 with TRBJ1-4; no definite D call. CDR1 and CDR2 (germline): SEHNR, FQNEAQ (reference sequence). The CDR3 is made up of 13 amino acids. The V end lost 5 bases, the J end lost 8 bases, and 12 bases lay between the germline ends. DNA for the CDR3: TGTGCCAGCAGCCGAACACCGCAAGAAAAACTGTTTTTT. This sequence encodes CASSRTPQEKLFF.

This clone was recorded once. The chain combines TRBV6-5 with TRBJ2-5; possible D gene TRBD2, 6 bases. Trimming cost V 5 bases and J 2 bases, with 15 bases left between them. The CDR3 spans 15 residues. Per the germline V gene, CDR1 is MNHEY and CDR2 is SVGAGI. The DNA of the CDR3 is TGTGCCAGCAGTCGACGCGGGGTATCACAAGAGACCCAGTACTTC. Protein product: CASSRRGVSQETQYF.

The chain recombines TRBV7-2 with TRBJ2-2; 7 bases match TRBD1. The CDR3 sequence is 15 residues long. Germline loops: CDR1 SGHTA, CDR2 FQGNSA. With V trimmed by 3 bases and J by 6 bases, 7 bases remained unmatched. The CDR3, as DNA: TGTGCCAGCAGCTTGACAGGGCCAGGGGCCGGGGAGCTGTTTTTT. This gives the protein CASSLTGPGAGELFF.